What follows is one T cell receptor (beta chain) and its context. Its antigen is unidentified. The sample is drawn from a study of cytomegalovirus exposure and HLA in healthy donors. Findings and limits, study-wide: Per a prior analysis, the majority of TCR beta V segments were productive roughly 90% or roughly 30% of the time.

Primers: 60 Vbeta forward and 13 Jbeta reverse. Sequenced by immunoSEQ multiplex PCR; TCRdb stores in-frame clones only, minus some. The profile shows 120,000 or so clones, roughly 78% of them singletons. The donors (healthy individuals) were bone marrow donors. Sequencing input: PBMCs. This sequence originates from a young man in good health and CMV-seropositive.

The CDR3 coding sequence is TGTGCCAGCCAGACAGGGAACACTGAAGCTTTCTTT. Protein product: CASQTGNTEAFF. V is TRBV28 and J is TRBJ1-1, with D possibly matching TRBD1 (6 bases). In germline, CDR1 is MDHEN, CDR2 SYDVKM. V lost 8 bases, J lost 1 base, and 8 bases lay in between. The CDR3 is made up of 12 amino acids.